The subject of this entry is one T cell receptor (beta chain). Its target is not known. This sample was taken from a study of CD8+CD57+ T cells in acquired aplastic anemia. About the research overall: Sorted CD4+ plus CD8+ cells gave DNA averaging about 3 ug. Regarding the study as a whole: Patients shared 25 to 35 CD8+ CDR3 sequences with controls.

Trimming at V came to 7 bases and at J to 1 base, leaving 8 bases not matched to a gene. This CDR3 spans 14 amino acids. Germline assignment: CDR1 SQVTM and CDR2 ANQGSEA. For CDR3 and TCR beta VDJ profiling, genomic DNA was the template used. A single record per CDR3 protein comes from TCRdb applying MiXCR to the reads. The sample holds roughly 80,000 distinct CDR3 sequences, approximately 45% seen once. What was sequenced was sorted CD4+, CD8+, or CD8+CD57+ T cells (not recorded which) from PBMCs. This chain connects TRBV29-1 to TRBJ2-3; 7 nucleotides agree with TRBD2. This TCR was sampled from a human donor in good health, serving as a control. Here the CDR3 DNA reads TGCAGCGGCCGACTAGCTCATGGCACAGATACGCAGTATTTT. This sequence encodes CSGRLAHGTDTQYF.